The clone carrying this T cell receptor (beta chain) has more than one count but fewer than ten. Sequenced by immunoSEQ multiplex PCR; TCRdb stores in-frame clones only, minus some. Of 600,000 to 900,000 clones listed, 80% to 90% are singletons. The data stem from a study of shared T cell receptors in the human thymus. Germline loops: CDR1 LGHNA, CDR2 YSLEER. The CDR3 contains 12 residues. V was cut by 2 bases and J by 3 bases, with 5 bases left in between. This sample also belongs to another study, concerning human thymus T cells. From that study: Each of the donors was a healthy Finnish infant who was undergoing open corrective cardiac surgery for congenital heart defects. Thymic resections from corrective heart surgery supplied the tissue. Apparent bias marked the V and J gene usage of thymic and blood repertoires. Related research reported highly overlapping thymic repertoires among unrelated individuals.

The sequence was obtained from a girl under three years old with a congenital heart defect. V and J are TRBV4-3 and TRBJ2-7; unclear D gene. The sample comprised thymocytes. The CDR3 reads CASSQPGYEQYF. CDR3 sequence (DNA): TGCGCCAGCAGCCAACCGGGCTACGAGCAGTACTTC.